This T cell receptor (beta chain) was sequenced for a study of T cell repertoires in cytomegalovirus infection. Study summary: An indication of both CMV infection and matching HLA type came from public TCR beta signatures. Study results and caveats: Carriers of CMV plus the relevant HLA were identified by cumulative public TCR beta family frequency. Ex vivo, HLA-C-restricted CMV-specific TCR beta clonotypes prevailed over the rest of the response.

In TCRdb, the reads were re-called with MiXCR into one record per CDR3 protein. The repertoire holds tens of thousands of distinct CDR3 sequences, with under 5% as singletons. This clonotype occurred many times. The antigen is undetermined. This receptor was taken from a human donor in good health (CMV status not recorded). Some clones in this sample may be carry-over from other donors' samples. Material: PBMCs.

The CDR3 DNA reads as TGCGCCAGCAGCCAAACAGGGAGCACTGAAGCTTTCTTT. This encodes CASSQTGSTEAFF. The chain combines TRBV4-1 with TRBJ1-1; the D gene is possibly TRBD1 (6 bases). Trimming removed 2 bases at V and 4 bases at J, with 8 bases between. Per germline, CDR1 MGHRA and CDR2 YSYEKL. This CDR3 has 13 amino acids.